In its sample, the clone carrying this TCR beta chain was seen many times. Its antigen remains unidentified. The data stem from a study of T cell repertoires in cytomegalovirus infection. Study summary: CMV epitopes that were recently identified and HLA-C-restricted were used alongside well-studied HLA-B-restricted ones. Evidence of both CMV infection and a matching HLA type came from public TCR beta signatures. Notes on the study in general: Carriage of CMV together with the relevant HLA was identifiable through cumulative public TCR beta family frequency.

TCRdb reprocessed the reads with MiXCR, giving one entry per CDR3 protein. The data hold 750,000 to 950,000 distinct CDR3 sequences, with roughly 29% observed a single time. This CDR3 contains 18 residues. The V gene's germline CDR1 is SEHNR and CDR2 FQNEAQ (reference sequence). V trimming: 5 bases; J trimming: 2 bases; junction bases outside the gene matches: 11. The source material was cultured CD8+ T cells from PBMCs, sampled from culture after CMV antigen stimulation. This sequence joins TRBV7-9 and TRBJ2-1, with TRBD2 matching over 11 bases. This TCR derives from a human donor in good health (CMV status not recorded). Some clones in this sample may be carry-over from other donors' samples. The DNA of the CDR3 is TGTGCCAGCAGCCCTCAATTTAGCGGGGGGGCCCCCTACAATGAGCAGTTCTTC. Translation gives CASSPQFSGGAPYNEQFF.